One and the same sample provided the 15 T cell receptor beta chains below, sequenced in a study of breast tumors, draining lymph nodes, adjacent tissues. TCRdb called the multiplex PCR reads again in MiXCR, with one record for every CDR3 protein. The top ten clones hold about 8.4% of a sample with roughly 70,000 distinct CDR3 sequences, 43% of them seen once. Sequencing was performed on breast tumor tissue. The source is a female donor with breast cancer. Some clones in this sample may be carry-over from other donors' samples.

Comments on this clonotype: At one of its ends the junction is not consistent with the germline gene, which may arise from a read error. The V gene is TRBV20-1, the J gene TRBJ1-6; D not resolved. Germline V gene lookup returns CDR1 DFQATT and CDR2 SNEGSKA (reference sequence). The CDR3 consists of 11 residues. In nucleotides, the CDR3 is TGCAATGCTAAAGCCGAACTCACCCTCCACTTT. Amino acids: CNAKAELTLHF.

As regards this clonotype: At one boundary the junction diverges from the germline segment, which might be a read error. The V call is TRBV9, the J call TRBJ2-3; TRBD2 aligns across 8 bases. CDR3 size: 15 residues. Germline V lookup: CDR1 SGDLS, CDR2 YYNGEE. CDR3 in DNA: TGTGCCAGCAGCGTAGTTACTAGCGGCGCAGGTACGCCGCATTTT. Amino acids: CASSVVTSGAGTPHF.

The chain's CDR3 is CASSLRTGPNQPQHF. The CDR3, as DNA: TGTGCCAGCAGCTTACGGACTGGACCAAATCAGCCCCAGCATTTT. The chain employs TRBV11-2 and TRBJ1-5; no definite D call. Trimming took 2 bases from V and 4 from J, leaving 12 bases between them. The germline V gene has CDR1 SGHAT and CDR2 FQNNGV. The CDR3 runs to 15 residues.

At least ten counts were recorded for this clonotype. This rearrangement joins TRBV9 to TRBJ2-1; the D is unclear. CDR3 length: 16 amino acids. Germline values: CDR1 SGDLS, CDR2 YYNGEE. The V end lost 0 bases, the J end lost 0 bases, and 10 bases lay between the germline ends. The CDR3 sequence: CASSVGGGISYNEQFF. CDR3 coding DNA: TGTGCCAGCAGCGTAGGAGGCGGAATCTCCTACAATGAGCAGTTCTTC.

This clonotype has at least ten counts. V usage is TRBV5-6 and J usage is TRBJ1-1, with no clear D. The germline V gene encodes CDR1 SGHDT and CDR2 YYEEEE. V dropped 4 bases and J dropped 5 bases, with 12 bases sitting between them. This CDR3 has 13 amino acids. CDR3: CASSQANATEAFF. Here the CDR3 DNA reads TGTGCCAGCAGCCAAGCAAATGCAACTGAAGCTTTCTTT.

The J gene is TRBJ2-1, the V gene TRBV7-9, with 7 positions matching TRBD2. The CDR3 loop spans 15 amino acids. Looked up from germline, CDR1 is SEHNR and CDR2 is FQNEAQ (reference sequence). Trimming cost V 2 bases and J 6 bases; bases outside gene matches: 7. The DNA of the CDR3 is TGTGCCAGCAGCTTATCTGGGACTATCATCAATGAGCAGTTCTTC. The encoded protein is CASSLSGTIINEQFF.

In this sample, this clonotype turned up a few times. Sequence at one end of the junction differs from germline and may be a read error. The rearrangement uses TRBV7-7 and TRBJ2-7; 12 nucleotides match TRBD1. Germline V gives CDR1 SSHAT, CDR2 FNYEAQ (reference sequence). CDR3 size: 14 residues. This CDR3 is CASSPGTGGDEQYF. CDR3 coding DNA: TGTGCTAGCAGCCCCGGGACAGGGGGCGACGAGCAGTACTTC.

This clonotype came up many times. The V and J genes are TRBV28 and TRBJ1-2; 10 positions match TRBD1. CDR3 length: 17 amino acids. CDR1 and CDR2 from the germline V gene are MDHEN and SYDVKM. Trimming removed 3 bases from V and 8 bases from J; junction bases left unmatched: 15. In nucleotides, the CDR3 is TGTGCCAGCAGTTTCGGGGACAGGGGCGCTACCTCCTTCGGCTACACCTTC. This codes for CASSFGDRGATSFGYTF.

Turning to this clonotype: A read error may produce the germline difference seen at one junction end. The rearrangement uses TRBV27 and TRBJ2-3, with D unclear. The CDR3 sequence is 12 residues long. From germline, CDR1 is MNHEY and CDR2 SMNVEV (reference sequence). The CDR3 sequence: CACSLSTDTQYF. For the CDR3, the DNA is TGTGCCTGCAGTTTGTCGACAGATACGCAGTATTTT.

This clonotype has a handful of counts. The chain links TRBV5-1 to TRBJ2-5; 9 positions agree with TRBD2. J gave up 5 bases and V 6 bases, and 8 bases lay outside the gene matches. The CDR3 runs 14 residues. CDR1 is SGHRS and CDR2 is YFSETQ in the germline V gene. CDR3 region: CASKGGGGQETQYF. In nucleotides, the CDR3 is TGCGCCAGCAAAGGCGGGGGGGGCCAGGAGACCCAGTACTTC.

The chain joins TRBV5-1 to TRBJ2-3; D might be TRBD2 (5 bases). Germline lookup yields CDR1 SGHRS and CDR2 YFSETQ. The CDR3 is 18 residues long. V shed 0 bases and J shed 0 bases, with 17 bases lying between them. CDR3 in amino acids: CASSLEGNTGVSTDTQYF. In DNA form, the CDR3 reads TGCGCCAGCAGCTTGGAAGGGAACACCGGGGTTAGCACAGATACGCAGTATTTT.

At least ten counts were recorded for this clonotype. This chain joins TRBV25-1 and TRBJ1-3, with TRBD1 identical over 8 bases. Looked up from germline, CDR1 is MGHDK and CDR2 is SYGVNS. V lost 6 bases, J lost 1 base, and 5 bases stayed unmatched. The CDR3 has 15 amino acids. The CDR3 loop is CASSSGGRSGNTIYF. CDR3 nucleotides: TGTGCCAGCAGCTCAGGGGGCCGTTCTGGAAACACCATATATTTT.

The CDR3 DNA sequence: TGTGCCAGCAGTGCTAGCAGGGACGAGGGCTACACCTTC. Its translation is CASSASRDEGYTF. The chain recombines TRBV25-1 with TRBJ1-2; D may be TRBD1 (5 bases). Trimming stripped 4 bases from V and 8 bases from J, with 14 bases between. Germline V lookup: CDR1 MGHDK, CDR2 SYGVNS. The CDR3 length is 13 residues.

Regarding this clonotype: This may come from a read error, since a much larger clone is one base off. The CDR3 end shows no conserved phenylalanine or tryptophan, and so a read error is likely. The V and J genes are TRBV9 and TRBJ2-5; D is perhaps TRBD2 (7 bases). The germline V gene has CDR1 SGDLS and CDR2 YYNGEE. The CDR3 spans 13 residues. With 4 bases removed from V and 5 bases from J, the gap between germline ends came to 12 bases. The CDR3 region is CASSSGGRETQYS. CDR3 nucleotides: TGTGCCAGCAGCTCGGGGGGCCGGGAGACCCAGTACTCC.

Of note for this clonotype: It may be a read error: a sequence one base away is much more abundant. The chain joins TRBV18 to TRBJ2-5; D not certain. Germline V lookup: CDR1 KGHSH, CDR2 LQKENI. The CDR3 has 12 residues. The ends were cut back, 2 bases at V and 7 bases at J, with 8 bases in the middle. The CDR3 sequence is CASSPFKGTQYF. The CDR3 bases are TGTGCCAGCTCACCATTCAAAGGGACCCAGTACTTC.